Following are 27 T cell receptor beta chains from one sample sequenced in a study of neurological immune-mediated disorders. One entry per CDR3 protein, called by TCRdb with MiXCR from the 5' RACE reads. The table records under 45,000 distinct CDR3 sequences, 3.5% to 4% of them present only once. Specimen: PBMCs. These receptors were obtained from a man aged 25-45 years with multiple sclerosis.

This clonotype was observed many times. This chain links TRBV20-1 with TRBJ2-7; D is uncertain. Germline CDR1 reads DFQATT; CDR2 reads SNEGSKA (reference sequence). The V end was cut by 6 bases, the J end by 7 bases, with 16 bases between. CDR3 size: 12 residues. The CDR3 sequence: CSAPTTGREQYF. CDR3 nucleotides: TGCAGTGCCCCCACTACCGGGCGGGAGCAGTACTTC.

This clonotype was counted only a few times. This may come from a read error, since a much larger clone is one base off. The chain employs TRBV20-1 and TRBJ1-1; perhaps TRBD1 as D (5 bases). Trimming removed 3 bases at V and 11 bases at J, with 25 bases between. CDR3 length: 15 residues. Germline V CDR1 and CDR2: DFQATT, SNEGSKA (reference sequence). The CDR3 coding sequence is TGCAGTGCTAGGGGATCTCTGGAAAGGGGAGATGGCGCTTTCTTT. Its protein is CSARGSLERGDGAFF.

This clonotype was found many times. J is TRBJ2-6 and V is TRBV6-5; D gene unclear. This CDR3 is 13 amino acids long. The germline CDR1 and CDR2 sequences are MNHEY and SVGAGI. V lost 3 bases, J lost 4 bases, and 4 bases lay in between. The CDR3 here is CASSYPGANVLTF. In DNA form, the CDR3 reads TGTGCCAGCAGTTATCCCGGGGCCAACGTCCTGACTTTC.

This clonotype was counted ten times or more. The CDR3 here is CASSPGQGSNEQFF. The DNA for the CDR3 is TGTGCCAGCAGCCCCGGACAGGGGTCCAATGAGCAGTTCTTC. V usage is TRBV7-3 and J usage is TRBJ2-1; TRBD1 matches 9 bases. J lost 6 bases, V lost 5 bases, and 5 bases had no gene match. This CDR3 has 14 residues. The germline CDR1 and CDR2 sequences are SGHTA and FQGTGA.

This clonotype occurred many times. The rearrangement links TRBV12-3 or TRBV12-4 to TRBJ1-1; D may be TRBD1 (5 bases). The CDR3 spans 12 residues. Trimming took 6 bases from V and 6 from J, leaving 11 bases between them. The CDR3 sequence is CASRTTGSEAFF. The CDR3 nucleotides read TGTGCCAGCAGGACAACAGGTTCTGAAGCTTTCTTT.

This clonotype was counted many times. V gene TRBV15 combines with J gene TRBJ1-2, with a weak D call TRBD1 (6 bases). The CDR3 consists of 13 residues. CDR1 is LNHNV and CDR2 is YYDKDF in the germline V gene (reference sequence). V gave up 3 bases and J gave up 7 bases, with 12 bases separating them. The CDR3 region has the DNA TGTGCCACCAGCAGCGCAAGGGGGTTTGGCTACACCTTC. The encoded protein is CATSSARGFGYTF.

This clonotype was recorded at least ten times. This chain links TRBV6-5 with TRBJ1-1; D might be TRBD1 (5 bases). This CDR3 is built from 15 residues. V was shortened by 6 bases and J by 0 bases, with 14 bases between the two germline ends. Germline V gene data show CDR1 as MNHEY and CDR2 as SVGAGI. The DNA of the CDR3 is TGTGCCAGCAGACCCGCCGGGGGGTTGAACACTGAAGCTTTCTTT. This translates into CASRPAGGLNTEAFF.

This clonotype was detected a few times. V and J are TRBV3-1 and TRBJ1-2; D is undetermined. Germline CDR1 reads LGHDT; CDR2 reads YNNKEL (reference sequence). Between the trimmed V and J ends, which lost 0 bases and 7 bases, there was a span of 9 bases. The CDR3 length is 13 residues. CDR3 in DNA: TGTGCCAGCAGCCAAGAACAGTGGTCTGGCTACACCTTC. Protein: CASSQEQWSGYTF. The full variable domain, completed using reference TRBV3-1 and TRBJ1-2, is DTAVSQTPKYLVTQMGNDKSIKCEQNLGHDTMYWYKQDSKKFLKIMFSYNNKELIINETVPNRFSPKSPDKAHLNLHINSLELGDSAVYFCASSQEQWSGYTFGSGTRLTVV.

This clonotype was counted ten times or more. The chain links TRBV5-1 to TRBJ2-1; tentatively, D is TRBD1 (5 bases). Trimming removed 2 bases from V and 6 bases from J, with 12 bases in between. Germline assignment: CDR1 SGHRS and CDR2 YFSETQ. The CDR3 covers 14 residues. CDR3 amino acids: CASSFYSQVNEQFF. DNA for the CDR3: TGCGCCAGCAGCTTTTATTCACAGGTCAATGAGCAGTTCTTC.

This clonotype was counted at least ten times. This chain's CDR3 is CASSRRDRGEQYF. DNA of the CDR3: TGTGCCAGCAGCCGCCGGGACCGGGGCGAGCAGTACTTC. The chain has TRBV7-6 and TRBJ2-7, with D perhaps TRBD1 or TRBD2 (5 bases each). Germline-derived CDR1 and CDR2 are SGHVS and FNYEAQ. CDR3 length: 13 residues. V was pared by 5 bases and J by 6 bases, with 14 bases between.

This clonotype occurred many times. V is TRBV10-3 and J is TRBJ2-6; no firm D call. Germline V gene sequence: CDR1 ENHRY, CDR2 SYGVKD. The CDR3 is made up of 11 amino acids. The germline V and J ends were trimmed by 10 bases and 2 bases, with 3 bases remaining between them. CDR3 DNA sequence: TGTGCCACAACTGGGGCCAACGTCCTGACTTTC. This codes for CATTGANVLTF.

This clonotype has a count of ten or more. The rearrangement links TRBV5-1 to TRBJ2-5; the match to TRBD2 covers 11 bases. Trimming removed 3 bases from V and 4 bases from J; junction bases left unmatched: 5. CDR1 and CDR2 from the germline V gene are SGHRS and YFSETQ. The CDR3 has 15 residues. CDR3 sequence reads: CASSSTSGDLETQYF. The CDR3 DNA follows: TGCGCCAGCAGCTCGACTAGCGGGGATCTAGAGACCCAGTACTTC.

About this clonotype itself: At one boundary the junction diverges from the germline segment, which might be a read error. The V and J genes are TRBV7-7 and TRBJ2-5; TRBD1 matches 8 bases. The CDR3 sequence is 14 residues long. Germline CDR1 SSHAT, CDR2 FNYEAQ (reference sequence). The CDR3 reads CASSSTGTGETQYF. The CDR3 nucleotides are TGTGCTAGCAGCTCGACAGGGACAGGAGAGACCCAGTACTTC.

In its sample, this clonotype was seen a few times. The rearrangement joins TRBV12-3 or TRBV12-4 to TRBJ1-1; no clear D. Trimming removed 5 bases at V and 4 bases at J, with 14 bases between. This CDR3 contains 14 residues. CDR3 in amino acids: CASSPAAITTEAFF. The DNA of the CDR3 is TGTGCCAGCAGTCCCGCCGCCATCACCACTGAAGCTTTCTTT.

The table lists this clonotype with many counts. The rearrangement links TRBV6-2 or TRBV6-3 to TRBJ2-1, with D unclear. Trimming pared 0 bases from V and 4 bases from J, leaving 16 bases between. CDR1 is MNHEY and CDR2 is SVGEGT in the germline V gene. This CDR3 has 17 residues. In DNA form, the CDR3 reads TGTGCCAGCAGTTACTCTCCCACTGATGGGTTATACAATGAGCAGTTCTTC. Protein product: CASSYSPTDGLYNEQFF.

As regards this clonotype: At one boundary the junction diverges from the germline segment, which might be a read error. The rearrangement joins TRBV7-2 to TRBJ1-5; D is unresolved. CDR1 and CDR2 (germline): SGHTA, FQGNSA. The CDR3 covers 16 residues. CDR3 protein: CASSSSHSRQGGPQNF. Written as DNA, the CDR3 is TGTGCCAGCAGCTCATCCCACTCCCGGCAAGGTGGGCCCCAGAATTTT.

This clonotype turned up a few times. V and J are TRBV5-6 and TRBJ1-2; the D is unclear. V was pared by 0 bases and J by 4 bases, with 4 bases between. The germline CDR1 and CDR2 sequences are SGHDT and YYEEEE. The CDR3 is 12 residues long. DNA of the CDR3: TGTGCCAGCAGCTTGGTCGTCTATGGCTACACCTTC. This sequence encodes CASSLVVYGYTF.

This clonotype was observed a few times. J is TRBJ2-3 and V is TRBV9, with 8 nucleotides matching TRBD2. The CDR3 is 12 amino acids. Germline V gene lookup returns CDR1 SGDLS and CDR2 YYNGEE. The CDR3 is CAVSGDTDTQYF. The DNA of the CDR3 is TGTGCGGTTAGCGGGGATACAGATACGCAGTATTTT.

This clonotype was found many times. V and J are TRBV2 and TRBJ2-1; possibly TRBD2 for D (5 bases). The germline CDR1 and CDR2 sequences are SNHLY and FYNNEI. The CDR3 sequence is 11 residues long. Deletions cut 7 bases from V and 9 bases from J, with 10 bases between. For the CDR3, the DNA is TGTGCCAGCATGTCCGCGGGTGAGCAGTTCTTC. It specifies CASMSAGEQFF.

This clonotype was seen repeatedly, ten times or more. This sequence joins TRBV6-1 and TRBJ2-7; possible D gene TRBD1, 5 bases. The germline gives CDR1 MNHNS, CDR2 SASEGT. Trimming took off 0 bases at V and 3 bases at J, with 15 bases between the two ends. The CDR3 has 16 residues. This chain's CDR3 is CASSEAVAGYSYEQYF. The DNA for the CDR3 is TGTGCCAGCAGTGAAGCGGTCGCAGGGTACAGCTACGAGCAGTACTTC.

There are many counts of this clonotype. The chain recombines TRBV20-1 with TRBJ1-4, with 8 nucleotides matching TRBD1. CDR1 is DFQATT and CDR2 is SNEGSKA in the germline V gene (reference sequence). Trimming removed 3 bases from V and 4 bases from J; junction bases left unmatched: 10. The CDR3 consists of 16 residues. CDR3 nucleotide sequence: TGCAGTGCTAGTAGTTCATCAGGACAGGGTAATGAAAAACTGTTTTTT. It translates to CSASSSSGQGNEKLFF.

The V call is TRBV7-2, the J call TRBJ1-1; no clear D. Trimming pared 5 bases from V and 8 bases from J, leaving 12 bases between. Germline-derived CDR1 and CDR2 are SGHTA and FQGNSA. This CDR3 has 12 amino acids. The DNA of the CDR3 is TGTGCCAGCAGCCACGACGTAGCCGAAGCTTTCTTT. Its translation: CASSHDVAEAFF.

In its sample, this clonotype was seen many times. The chain joins TRBV6-5 to TRBJ1-2; 9 nucleotides line up with TRBD1. This CDR3 has 14 residues. Germline V gives CDR1 MNHEY, CDR2 SVGAGI. V trimming: 2 bases; J trimming: 6 bases; junction bases outside the gene matches: 4. Here the CDR3 reads CASSYRTGADGYTF. The CDR3 DNA follows: TGTGCCAGCAGTTACAGGACAGGGGCGGATGGCTACACCTTC.

This clonotype occurred many times. The chain combines TRBV20-1 with TRBJ1-3; no firm D call. V lost 2 bases to trimming and J lost 2 bases, with 7 bases between them. There are 13 residues in the CDR3. From germline, CDR1 is DFQATT and CDR2 SNEGSKA (reference sequence). The CDR3 coding sequence is TGCAGTGCTAGACAGTCAACTGGAAACACCATATATTTT. The encoded protein is CSARQSTGNTIYF.

The J gene is TRBJ2-7, the V gene TRBV20-1; D is unclear. The V gene's germline CDR1 is DFQATT and CDR2 SNEGSKA (reference sequence). CDR3 length equals 13 residues. Trimming stripped 3 bases from V and 0 bases from J, with 9 bases between. The CDR3 here is CSARDGSSYEQYF. CDR3 DNA sequence: TGCAGTGCTAGGGACGGAAGCTCCTACGAGCAGTACTTC.

This clonotype was picked up many times. V gene TRBV5-1 combines with J gene TRBJ2-7, with D perhaps matching TRBD1 (5 bases). The CDR3 length is 13 residues. Per germline, CDR1 SGHRS and CDR2 YFSETQ. V lost 4 bases and J 3 bases, leaving 11 bases between the germline ends. CDR3 DNA: TGCGCCAGCAGCCTCGGACACGACTACGAGCAGTACTTC. This gives the protein CASSLGHDYEQYF.

This clonotype was observed a few times. The rearrangement joins TRBV30 to TRBJ1-1; D is uncertain. The germline gives CDR1 GTSNPN, CDR2 SVGIG (reference sequence). The V gene lost 3 bases and the J gene lost 4 bases, with 6 bases spanning the gap. The CDR3 is 11 amino acids. The chain's CDR3 is CAWREVTEAFF. DNA for the CDR3: TGTGCCTGGAGAGAGGTCACTGAAGCTTTCTTT.